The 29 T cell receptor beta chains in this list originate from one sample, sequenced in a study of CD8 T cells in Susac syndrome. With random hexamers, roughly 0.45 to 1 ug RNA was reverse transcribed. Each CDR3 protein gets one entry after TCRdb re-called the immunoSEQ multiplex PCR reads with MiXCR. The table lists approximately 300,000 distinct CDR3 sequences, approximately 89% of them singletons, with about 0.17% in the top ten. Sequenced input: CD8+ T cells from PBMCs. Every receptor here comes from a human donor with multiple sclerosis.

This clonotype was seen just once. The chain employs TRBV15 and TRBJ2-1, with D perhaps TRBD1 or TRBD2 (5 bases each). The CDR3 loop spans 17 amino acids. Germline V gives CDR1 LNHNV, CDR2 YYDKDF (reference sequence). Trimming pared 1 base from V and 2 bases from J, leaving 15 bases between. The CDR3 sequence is CATSRGGQGEAYNEQFF. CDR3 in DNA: TGTGCCACCAGCAGAGGAGGGCAGGGAGAAGCCTACAATGAGCAGTTCTTC.

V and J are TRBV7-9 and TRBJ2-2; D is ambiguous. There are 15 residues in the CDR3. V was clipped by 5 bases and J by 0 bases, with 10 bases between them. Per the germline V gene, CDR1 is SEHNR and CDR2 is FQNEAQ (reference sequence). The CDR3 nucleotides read TGTGCCAGCAGCGCACCAAATACGAACACCGGGGAGCTGTTTTTT. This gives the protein CASSAPNTNTGELFF.

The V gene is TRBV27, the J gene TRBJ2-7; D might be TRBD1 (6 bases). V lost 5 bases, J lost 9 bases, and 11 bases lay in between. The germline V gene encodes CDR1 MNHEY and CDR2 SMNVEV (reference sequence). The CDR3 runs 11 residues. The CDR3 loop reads CASSQGSGQYF. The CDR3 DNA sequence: TGTGCCAGCAGTCAGGGGTCGGGGCAGTACTTC.

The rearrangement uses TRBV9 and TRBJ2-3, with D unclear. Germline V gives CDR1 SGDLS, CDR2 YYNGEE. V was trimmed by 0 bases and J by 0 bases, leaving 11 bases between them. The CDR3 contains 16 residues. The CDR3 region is CASSVENSPSTDTQYF. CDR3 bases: TGTGCCAGCAGCGTAGAGAACTCCCCTAGCACAGATACGCAGTATTTT.

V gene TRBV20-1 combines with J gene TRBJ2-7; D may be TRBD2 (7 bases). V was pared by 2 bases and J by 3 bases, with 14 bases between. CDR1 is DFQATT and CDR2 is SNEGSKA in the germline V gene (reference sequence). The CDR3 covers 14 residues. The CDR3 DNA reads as TGCAGTGCTAGATTCGGCGGGGGCGTCTACGAGCAGTACTTC. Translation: CSARFGGGVYEQYF.

CDR3 residues: CASSYSSPGTDLGYTF. In nucleotides, the CDR3 is TGTGCCAGCAGTTACTCCTCACCCGGGACAGACTTGGGCTACACCTTC. The chain links TRBV6-2 or TRBV6-3 to TRBJ1-2, with 7 bases aligning to TRBD1. The germline V gene has CDR1 MNHEY and CDR2 SVGEGT. This CDR3 spans 16 amino acids. V shed 0 bases, J shed 8 bases, and the junction held 12 bases outside the gene matches.

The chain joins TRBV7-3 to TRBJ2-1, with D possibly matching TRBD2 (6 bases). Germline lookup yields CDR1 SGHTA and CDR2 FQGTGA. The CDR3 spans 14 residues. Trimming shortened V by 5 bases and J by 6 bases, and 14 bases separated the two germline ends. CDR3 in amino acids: CASSLTSSTNEQFF. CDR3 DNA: TGTGCCAGCAGCCTGACTAGTTCTACCAATGAGCAGTTCTTC.

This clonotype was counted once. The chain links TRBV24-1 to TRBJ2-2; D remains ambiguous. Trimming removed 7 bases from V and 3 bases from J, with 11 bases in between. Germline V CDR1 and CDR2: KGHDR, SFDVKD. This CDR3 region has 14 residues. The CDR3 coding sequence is TGTGCCACCAGCGGACCAGGAGACACCGGGGAGCTGTTTTTT. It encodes CATSGPGDTGELFF.

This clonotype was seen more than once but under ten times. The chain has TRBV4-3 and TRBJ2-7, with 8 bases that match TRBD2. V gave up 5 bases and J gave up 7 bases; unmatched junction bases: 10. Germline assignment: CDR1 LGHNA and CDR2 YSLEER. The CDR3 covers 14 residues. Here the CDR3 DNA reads TGCGCCAGCAGCACCCTGTCGGGGGGGAGTGAGCAGTACTTC. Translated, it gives CASSTLSGGSEQYF.

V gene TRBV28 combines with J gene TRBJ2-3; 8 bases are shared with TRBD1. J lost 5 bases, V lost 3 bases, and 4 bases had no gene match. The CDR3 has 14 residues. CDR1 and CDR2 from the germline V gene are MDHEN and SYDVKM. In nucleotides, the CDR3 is TGTGCCAGCAGTTTGCCCGGGACAGGAGATACGCAGTATTTT. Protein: CASSLPGTGDTQYF.

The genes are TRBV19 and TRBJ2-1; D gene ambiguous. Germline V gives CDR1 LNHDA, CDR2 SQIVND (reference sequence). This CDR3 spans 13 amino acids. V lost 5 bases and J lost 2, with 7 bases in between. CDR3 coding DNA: TGTGCCAGTAGTCCTACTACCTACAATGAGCAGTTCTTC. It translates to CASSPTTYNEQFF.

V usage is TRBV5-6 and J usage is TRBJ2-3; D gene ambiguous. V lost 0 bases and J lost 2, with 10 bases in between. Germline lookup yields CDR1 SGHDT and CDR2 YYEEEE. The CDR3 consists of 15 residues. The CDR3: CASSLGHDITDTQYF. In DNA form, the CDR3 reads TGTGCCAGCAGCTTGGGCCACGACATCACAGATACGCAGTATTTT.

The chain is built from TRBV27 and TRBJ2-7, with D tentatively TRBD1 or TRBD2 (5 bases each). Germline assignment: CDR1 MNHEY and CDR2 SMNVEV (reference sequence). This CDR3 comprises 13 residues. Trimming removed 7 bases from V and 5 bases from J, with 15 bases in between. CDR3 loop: CASTWGKGDEQYF. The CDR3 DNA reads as TGTGCCAGCACGTGGGGGAAAGGGGACGAGCAGTACTTC.

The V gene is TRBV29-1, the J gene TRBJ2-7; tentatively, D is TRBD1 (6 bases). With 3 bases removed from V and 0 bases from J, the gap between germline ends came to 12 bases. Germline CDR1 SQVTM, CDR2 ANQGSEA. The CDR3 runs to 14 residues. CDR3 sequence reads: CSVETGESSYEQYF. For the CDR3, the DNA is TGCAGCGTTGAGACAGGCGAAAGCTCCTACGAGCAGTACTTC.

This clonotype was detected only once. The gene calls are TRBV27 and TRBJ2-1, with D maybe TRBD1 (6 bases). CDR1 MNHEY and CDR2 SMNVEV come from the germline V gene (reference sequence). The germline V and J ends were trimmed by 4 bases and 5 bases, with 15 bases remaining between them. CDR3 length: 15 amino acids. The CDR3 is CASSSYRDKDNEQFF. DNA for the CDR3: TGTGCCAGCAGTTCCTACCGGGACAAAGACAATGAGCAGTTCTTC.

The CDR3 bases are TGTGCCAGCGGAGAAGGACAGGGCGCTCAGCCCCAGCATTTT. Its protein product is CASGEGQGAQPQHF. The chain uses TRBV28 and TRBJ1-5; 8 bases fit TRBD1. V was clipped by 8 bases and J by 6 bases; unmatched bases: 9. Germline CDR1 is MDHEN and CDR2 is SYDVKM. This CDR3 spans 14 amino acids.

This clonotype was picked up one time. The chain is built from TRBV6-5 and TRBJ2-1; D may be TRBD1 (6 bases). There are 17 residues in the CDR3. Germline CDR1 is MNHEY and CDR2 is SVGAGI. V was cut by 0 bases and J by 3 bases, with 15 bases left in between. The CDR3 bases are TGTGCCAGCAGTTACTCGGGCCGGGACACGATCTACAATGAGCAGTTCTTC. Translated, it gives CASSYSGRDTIYNEQFF.

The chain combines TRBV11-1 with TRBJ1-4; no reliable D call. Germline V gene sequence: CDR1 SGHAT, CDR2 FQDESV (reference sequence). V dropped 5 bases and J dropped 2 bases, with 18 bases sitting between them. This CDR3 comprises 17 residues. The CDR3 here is CASSATGLLETNEKLFF. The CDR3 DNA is TGTGCCAGCAGCGCCACCGGACTTTTGGAGACTAATGAAAAACTGTTTTTT.

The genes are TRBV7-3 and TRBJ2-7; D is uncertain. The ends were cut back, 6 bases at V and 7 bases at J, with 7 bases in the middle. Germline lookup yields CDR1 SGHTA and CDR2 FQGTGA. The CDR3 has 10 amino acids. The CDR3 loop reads CASRGAEQYF. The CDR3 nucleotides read TGTGCCAGCAGAGGAGCGGAGCAGTACTTC.

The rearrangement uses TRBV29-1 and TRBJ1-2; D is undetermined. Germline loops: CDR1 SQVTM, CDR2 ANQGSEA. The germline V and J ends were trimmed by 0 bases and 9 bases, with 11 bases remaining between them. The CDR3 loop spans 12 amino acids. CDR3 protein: CSVEEGPDRYTF. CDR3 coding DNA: TGCAGCGTTGAAGAAGGGCCGGATCGCTACACCTTC.

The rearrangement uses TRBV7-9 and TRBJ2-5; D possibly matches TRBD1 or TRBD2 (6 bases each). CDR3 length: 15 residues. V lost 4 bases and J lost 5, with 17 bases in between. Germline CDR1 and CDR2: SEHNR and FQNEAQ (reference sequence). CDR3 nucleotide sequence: TGTGCCAGCAGCTCCGGCCGAGGGGGGCGGGAGACCCAGTACTTC. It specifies CASSSGRGGRETQYF.

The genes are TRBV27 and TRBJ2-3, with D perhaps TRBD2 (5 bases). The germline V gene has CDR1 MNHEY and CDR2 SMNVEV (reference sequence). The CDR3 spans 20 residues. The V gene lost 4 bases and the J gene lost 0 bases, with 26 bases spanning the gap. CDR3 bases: TGTGCCAGCAGTTCAGAGGACGGGATCCTTGCCTCTCCTAGCACAGATACGCAGTATTTT. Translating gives CASSSEDGILASPSTDTQYF.

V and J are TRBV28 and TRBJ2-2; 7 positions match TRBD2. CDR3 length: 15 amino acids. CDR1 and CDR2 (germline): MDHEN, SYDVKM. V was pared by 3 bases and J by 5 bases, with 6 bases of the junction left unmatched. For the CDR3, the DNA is TGTGCCAGCAGTTTCGGGCGGGGGTGGACCGGGGAGCTGTTTTTT. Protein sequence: CASSFGRGWTGELFF.

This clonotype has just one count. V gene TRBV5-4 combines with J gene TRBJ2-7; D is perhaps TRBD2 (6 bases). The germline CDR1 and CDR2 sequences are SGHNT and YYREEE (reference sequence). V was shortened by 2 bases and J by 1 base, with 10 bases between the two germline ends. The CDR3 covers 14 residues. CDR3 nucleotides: TGTGCCAGCAGCTTCAACAGCGGGTCCTACGAGCAGTACTTC. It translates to CASSFNSGSYEQYF.

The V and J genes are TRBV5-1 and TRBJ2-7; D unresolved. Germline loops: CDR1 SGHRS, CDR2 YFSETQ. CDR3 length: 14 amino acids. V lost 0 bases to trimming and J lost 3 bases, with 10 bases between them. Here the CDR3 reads CASSLGQALYEQYF. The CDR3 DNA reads TGCGCCAGCAGCTTGGGACAAGCGCTCTACGAGCAGTACTTC.

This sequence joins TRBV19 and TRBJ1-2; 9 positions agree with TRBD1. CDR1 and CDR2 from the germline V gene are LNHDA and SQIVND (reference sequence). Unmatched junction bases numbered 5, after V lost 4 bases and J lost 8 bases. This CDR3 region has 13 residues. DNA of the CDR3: TGTGCCAGTAGTACCGGGACAGGGTACGGCTACACCTTC. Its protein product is CASSTGTGYGYTF.

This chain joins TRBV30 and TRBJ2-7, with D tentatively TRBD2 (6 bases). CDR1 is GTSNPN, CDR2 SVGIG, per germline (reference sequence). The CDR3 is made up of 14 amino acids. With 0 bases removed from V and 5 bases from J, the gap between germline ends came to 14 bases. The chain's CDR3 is CAWSVWREGDEQYF. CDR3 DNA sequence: TGTGCCTGGAGTGTATGGAGGGAAGGCGACGAGCAGTACTTC.

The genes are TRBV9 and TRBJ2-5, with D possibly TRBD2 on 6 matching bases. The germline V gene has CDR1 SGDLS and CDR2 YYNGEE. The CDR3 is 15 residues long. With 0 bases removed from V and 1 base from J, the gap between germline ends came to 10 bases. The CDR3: CASSVAGVPQETQYF. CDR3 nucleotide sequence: TGTGCCAGCAGCGTAGCGGGGGTGCCCCAAGAGACCCAGTACTTC.

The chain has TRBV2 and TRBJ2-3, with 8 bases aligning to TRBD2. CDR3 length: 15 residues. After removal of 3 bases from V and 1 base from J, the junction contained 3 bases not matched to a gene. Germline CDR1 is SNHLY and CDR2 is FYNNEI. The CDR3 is CASSESRGGTDTQYF. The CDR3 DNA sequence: TGTGCCAGCAGTGAGTCGCGGGGGGGCACAGATACGCAGTATTTT.